This T cell receptor (beta chain) was recorded in a study of cytomegalovirus exposure and HLA in healthy donors. Study-level findings and limits: The CMV antigen specificity of a few CMV-associated chains was confirmed through in vitro analysis.

PCR amplification relied on 60 Vbeta primers (plus 13 Jbeta primers). The protocol was immunoSEQ multiplex PCR, while the TCRdb copy is restricted to in-frame clones and leaves out a portion. The table shows about 150,000 clones, with roughly 84% occurring only once. Notes on this clone: The antigen is undetermined.

The CDR3 is 11 residues long. Germline lookup yields CDR1 LNHDA and CDR2 SQIVND (reference sequence). Trimming removed 7 bases from V and 5 bases from J, with 7 bases in between. The sequenced sample consisted of PBMCs. This clonotype was sampled from a boy aged 2 to 10 in good health and CMV-seronegative. The gene calls are TRBV19 and TRBJ2-3; no definite D call. The CDR3: CASISGDTQYF. CDR3 DNA sequence: TGTGCCAGTATTTCGGGAGATACGCAGTATTTT.